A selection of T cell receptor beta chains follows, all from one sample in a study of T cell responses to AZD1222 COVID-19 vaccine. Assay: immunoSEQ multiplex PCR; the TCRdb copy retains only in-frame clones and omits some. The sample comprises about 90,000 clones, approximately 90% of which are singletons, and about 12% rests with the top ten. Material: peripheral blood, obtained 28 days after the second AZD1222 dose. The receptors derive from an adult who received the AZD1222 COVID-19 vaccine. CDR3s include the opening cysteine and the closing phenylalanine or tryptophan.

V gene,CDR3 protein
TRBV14,CASSPARGGPTYGYTF
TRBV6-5,CATTEAGELFF
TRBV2,CASLLRTGTSGGHSYEQYF
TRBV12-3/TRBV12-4,CASSPGLGNEQFF
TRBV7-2,CASSPIQGWSGNTIYF
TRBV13,CASSLGGQEETQYF
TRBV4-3,CASSPRGQGFDTEAFF
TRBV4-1,CASSPTSGRTGELFF
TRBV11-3,CASSSGGQDNSNLHF
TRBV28,CASSFGPADRADSPLHF
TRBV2,CASSVGVGTVKGEAFF
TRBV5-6,CASSSRITGRGGNEKLFF
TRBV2,CASRGTGTANTGELFF
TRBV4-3,CASSLWTGRAEAFF
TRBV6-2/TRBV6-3,CASSLGGTYGYTF
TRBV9,CASRGTAQGTQYF
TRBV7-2,CASSLSRGYEQYF
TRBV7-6,CASSLGARSGNTIYF
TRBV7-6,CASSLETSAGELFF
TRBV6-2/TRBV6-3,CASSRISYEQYF
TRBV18,CASSRRGQSQETQYF
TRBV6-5,CASSTSGGYNEQFF
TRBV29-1,CSVGGRANTDTQYF
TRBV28,CASRQPGGYNEQFF
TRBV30,CAWSVPSRRTNAPLHF
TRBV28,CASSPPGYNEQFF
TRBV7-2,CASSSDRGRGETQYF
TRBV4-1,CASSQGRLREVNYGYTF
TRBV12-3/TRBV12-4,CASSLNWETEAFF
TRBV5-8,CASSSQRASGWSMQHF
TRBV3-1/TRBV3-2,CASSQAGRGNQHF
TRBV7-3,CASSLLQDSEAFF
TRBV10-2,CASLTSGGPYEQYF
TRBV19,CASGTFFPDQPQHF
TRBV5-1,CASSSLGVGDEAFF
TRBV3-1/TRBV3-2,CASSQDRGPEAFF
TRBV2,CASSWTGQLEPLHF
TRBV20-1,CSASGSGLAIFLMNEQFF
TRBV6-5,CASSYSFRGSGYGYTF
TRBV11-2,CASSLEHNTEAFF
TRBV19,CATGTVPTYEQYF
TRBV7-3,CASSLTGGNSGNTIYF
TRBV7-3,CASSPLGRGMDEQYF
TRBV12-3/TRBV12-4,CASSFGFAYEQYF
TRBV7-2,CASSLVYRGEREQYF
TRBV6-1,CASSEAGHPRDTEAFF
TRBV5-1,CASSLDPGLGYGYTF